This entry concerns a single T cell receptor beta chain. Per the study methods: Amplified reference gene primers provided the basis for estimating nucleated cell counts. TCRdb's copy holds only in-frame clones and misses some; the assay was immunoSEQ multiplex PCR. Clonal size and the V and J genes are those of that table, whereas D and trimming came from the DNA. The data show some 62,000 clones, with around 85% seen just once and over 20% held by the top ten. The record originates from a study of blood T cell repertoires in COVID-19. Study in general: Some COVID-19 samples were acute and others convalescent; all came from the United States, Italy and Spain.

Germline CDR1 SGHRS, CDR2 YFSETQ. The CDR3 has 14 residues. Losses at the gene ends were 4 bases for V and 3 bases for J; bases not matched to a gene: 6. The TCR originated in a woman older than 75 with active or convalescent COVID-19. V usage is TRBV5-1 and J usage is TRBJ1-1, with TRBD1 matching 7 bases. Sequencing input: peripheral blood. The CDR3 here is CASSTPTGDTEAFF. CDR3 bases: TGCGCCAGCAGCACCCCTACAGGGGACACTGAAGCTTTCTTT. Full variable domain (rest looked up from reference TRBV5-1 and TRBJ1-1): KAGVTQTPRYLIKTRGQQVTLSCSPISGHRSVSWYQQTPGQGLQFLFEYFSETQRNKGNFPGRFSGRQFSNSRSEMNVSTLELGDSALYLCASSTPTGDTEAFFGQGTRLTVV.